The next 4 T cell receptor beta chains were all read from a single sample in a study of CXCR3-negative and CXCR3-positive naive CD8 T cells. Study outcomes and limitations: Researchers report that CXCR3-positive naive cells carry more hydrophobic TRB CDR3s than CXCR3-negative naive cells.

The TRB cDNA libraries were prepared by 5' RACE with UMI labels. Using the 5' RACE reads, TCRdb records one entry per CDR3 protein without DNA. This sample's table reports over 5,500 distinct CDR3 sequences. These receptors are not linked to any known antigen. Input material: naive CXCR3+ CD8+ T cells from blood. The subset denotes: CD45RO-CCR7+CD27+CD95- naive CD8+ T cells expressing CXCR3 (TNR3+). The receptors stem from a human donor in good health. Some clones in this sample may be carry-over from other donors' samples.

This clonotype is classed as medium-sized by frequency. V usage is TRBV9 and J usage is TRBJ1-2; TCRdb calls TRBD1, which cannot be checked without DNA. The germline CDR1 and CDR2 sequences are SGDLS and YYNGEE. CDR3 length: 15 residues. The CDR3: CASSAAGGQIYGYTF.

This chain links TRBV2 with TRBJ2-7; the TRBD1 assignment by TCRdb is unverifiable without DNA. This CDR3 has 17 residues. Germline V gene data show CDR1 as SNHLY and CDR2 as FYNNEI. CDR3 in amino acids: CASSVRGSTPLTYEQYF.

V gene TRBV13 combines with J gene TRBJ2-1. Germline V gene data show CDR1 as PRHDT and CDR2 as FYEKMQ (reference sequence). This CDR3 spans 12 amino acids. The CDR3 spells CASSVGYNEQFF.

CDR3 in amino acids: CASSMGQGTEAFF. The genes are TRBV19 and TRBJ1-1; TCRdb picks TRBD1, but there is no DNA to check that call. CDR3 size: 13 residues. CDR1 is LNHDA and CDR2 is SQIVND in the germline V gene (reference sequence).